The entry that follows covers one T cell receptor beta chain sequence. What it binds is not known. Unique molecular identifiers were incorporated when the TCRbeta library was constructed. TCRdb reanalysed the PCR reads using MiXCR and keeps one entry per CDR3 protein. The sample has about 830,000 distinct CDR3 sequences, about 16% seen once; the top ten hold around 4.5%. This sample was taken from a study of T-cell reconstitution after alpha-beta-depleted transplantation in children. Notes on the study in general: T-cell counts and diversity at one year post-transplant came mainly from newly produced T cells. Several hundred expanded graft clones reportedly were the source of alpha-beta T cells about two months after transplant. Surviving recipient T cells and thymic progenitors underlay high day-60 TCRbeta diversity in some patients.

CDR3 length: 15 residues. Germline CDR1 reads SGHVS; CDR2 reads FQNEAQ. The V end lost 4 bases, the J end lost 4 bases, and 16 bases lay between the germline ends. The V call is TRBV7-8, the J call TRBJ2-5; no definite D call. This clonotype was obtained from a male patient under 18 who had a stem cell transplant for acute lymphoblastic leukemia, so the T cells may come from the graft donor. Sample: PBMCs, mostly from graft donor cells, taken 360 days after TCRalphabeta/CD19-depleted stem cell transplant. CDR3 coding DNA: TGTGCCAGCAGCTGGACGAATTTAGTTAGAGAGACCCAGTACTTC. This codes for CASSWTNLVRETQYF.